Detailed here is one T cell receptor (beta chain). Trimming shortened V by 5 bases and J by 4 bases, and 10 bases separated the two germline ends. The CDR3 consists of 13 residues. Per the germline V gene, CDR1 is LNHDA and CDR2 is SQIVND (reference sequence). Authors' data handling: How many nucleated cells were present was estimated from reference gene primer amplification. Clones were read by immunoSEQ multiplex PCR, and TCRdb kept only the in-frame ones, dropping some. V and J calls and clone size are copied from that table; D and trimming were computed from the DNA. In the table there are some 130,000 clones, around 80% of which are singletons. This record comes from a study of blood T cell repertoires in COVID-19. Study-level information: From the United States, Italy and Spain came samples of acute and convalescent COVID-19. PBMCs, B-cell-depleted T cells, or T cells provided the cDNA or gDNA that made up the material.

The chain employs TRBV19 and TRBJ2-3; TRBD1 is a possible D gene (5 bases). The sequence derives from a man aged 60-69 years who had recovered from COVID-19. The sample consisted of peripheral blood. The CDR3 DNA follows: TGTGCCAGTAGTCCCACAGGCCCAGATACGCAGTATTTT. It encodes CASSPTGPDTQYF. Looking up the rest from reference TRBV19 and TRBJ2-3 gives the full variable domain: DGGITQSPKYLFRKEGQNVTLSCEQNLNHDAMYWYRQDPGQGLRLIYYSQIVNDFQKGDIAEGYSVSREKKESFPLTVTSAQKNPTAFYLCASSPTGPDTQYFGPGTRLTVL.